This TCR beta chain was observed in a study of CXCR3-negative and CXCR3-positive naive CD8 T cells. Background on the study: The libraries together contributed some 140 million TRB reads, each supplying about 1.5 +/- 0.3 million.

This CDR3 has 15 amino acids. Looked up from germline, CDR1 is MNHEY and CDR2 is SVGAGI. The TRB libraries of cDNA were built by UMI-labeled 5' RACE. TCRdb re-called the 5' RACE reads; every CDR3 protein appears as one record, without DNA. The listing records roughly 48,000 distinct CDR3 sequences. Notes on the study in general: Diversity ran similarly high across both naive subsets but far lower in memory CD8+ cells. The study found CXCR3 expression partially decreased after cryopreservation and ran most assays on fresh PBMCs. TRBV-TRBJ usage was alike in naive CXCR3-negative and CXCR3-positive cells but differed in memory cells.

Note on this clonotype: Its antigen is unidentified.

The clonotype was recovered from a human donor in good health. Some clones in this sample may be carry-over from other donors' samples. This rearrangement joins TRBV6-5 to TRBJ2-2. What was sequenced was memory CD8+ T cells from blood. The CDR3 protein is CASSYSPKGTGELFF.